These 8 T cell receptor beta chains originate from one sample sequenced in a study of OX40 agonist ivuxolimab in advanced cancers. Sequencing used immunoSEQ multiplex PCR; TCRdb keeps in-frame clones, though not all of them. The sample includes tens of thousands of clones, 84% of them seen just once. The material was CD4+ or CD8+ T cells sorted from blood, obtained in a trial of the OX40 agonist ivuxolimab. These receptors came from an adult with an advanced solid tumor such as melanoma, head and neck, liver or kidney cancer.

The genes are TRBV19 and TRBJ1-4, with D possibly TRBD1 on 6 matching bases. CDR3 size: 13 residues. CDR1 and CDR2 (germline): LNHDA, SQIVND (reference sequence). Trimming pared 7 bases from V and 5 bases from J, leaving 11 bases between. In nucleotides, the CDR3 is TGTGCCAGTACGCGGACAGAAAATGAAAAACTGTTTTTT. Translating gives CASTRTENEKLFF.

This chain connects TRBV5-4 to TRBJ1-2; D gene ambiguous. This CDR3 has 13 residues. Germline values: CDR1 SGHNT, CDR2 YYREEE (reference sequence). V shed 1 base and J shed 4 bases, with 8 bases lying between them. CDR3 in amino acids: CASSLLQSYGYTF. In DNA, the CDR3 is TGTGCCAGCAGCTTGCTGCAGTCCTATGGCTACACCTTC.

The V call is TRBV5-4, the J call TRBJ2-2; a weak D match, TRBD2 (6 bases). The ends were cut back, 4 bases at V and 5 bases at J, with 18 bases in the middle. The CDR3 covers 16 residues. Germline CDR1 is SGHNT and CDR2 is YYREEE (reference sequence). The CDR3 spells CASSQEGGDLTGELFF. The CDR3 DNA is TGTGCCAGCAGCCAAGAGGGCGGGGATTTGACCGGGGAGCTGTTTTTT.

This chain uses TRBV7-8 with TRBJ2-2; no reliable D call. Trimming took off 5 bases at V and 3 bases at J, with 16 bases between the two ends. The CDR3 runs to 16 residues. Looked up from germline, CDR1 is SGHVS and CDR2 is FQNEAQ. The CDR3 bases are TGTGCCAGCAGCCCATCGGCGCGCCCGGACACCGGGGAGCTGTTTTTT. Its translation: CASSPSARPDTGELFF.

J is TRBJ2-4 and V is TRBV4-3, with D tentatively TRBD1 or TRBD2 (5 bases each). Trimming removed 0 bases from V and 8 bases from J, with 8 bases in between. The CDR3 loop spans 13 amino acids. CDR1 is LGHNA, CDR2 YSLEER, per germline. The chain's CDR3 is CASSQEGRDIQYF. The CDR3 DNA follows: TGCGCCAGCAGCCAAGAGGGGCGGGACATTCAGTACTTC.

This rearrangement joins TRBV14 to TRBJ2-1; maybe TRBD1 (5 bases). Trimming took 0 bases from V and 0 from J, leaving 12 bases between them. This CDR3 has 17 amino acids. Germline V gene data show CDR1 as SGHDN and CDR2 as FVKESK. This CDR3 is CASSQDWGSYSYNEQFF. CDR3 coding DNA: TGTGCCAGCAGCCAAGATTGGGGCTCTTACTCCTACAATGAGCAGTTCTTC.

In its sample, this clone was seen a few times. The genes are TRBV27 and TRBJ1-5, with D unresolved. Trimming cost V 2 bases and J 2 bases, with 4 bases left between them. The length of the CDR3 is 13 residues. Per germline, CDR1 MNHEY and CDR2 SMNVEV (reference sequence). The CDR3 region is CASSLAGNQPQHF. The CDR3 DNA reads TGTGCCAGCAGTTTAGCTGGCAATCAGCCCCAGCATTTT.

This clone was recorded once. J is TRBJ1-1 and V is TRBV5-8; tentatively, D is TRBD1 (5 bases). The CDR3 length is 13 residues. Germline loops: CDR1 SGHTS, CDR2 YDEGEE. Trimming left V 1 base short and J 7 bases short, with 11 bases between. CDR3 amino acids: CASSLRQNGEAFF. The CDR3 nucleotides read TGTGCCAGCAGCTTGCGACAGAACGGTGAAGCTTTCTTT.